This entry lists 15 T cell receptor beta chains sequenced from one sample in a study of cytomegalovirus exposure and HLA in healthy donors. The repertoire was sequenced with immunoSEQ multiplex PCR; TCRdb's copy has only in-frame clones and lacks some. In the table there are 100,000 to 150,000 clones, around 94% of which are singletons. Sequenced material: PBMCs. These receptors were taken from a woman in her late teens or twenties in good health and CMV-seronegative.

The chain combines TRBV7-2 with TRBJ2-5; possibly TRBD2 for D (6 bases). The CDR3 loop spans 15 amino acids. With 5 bases removed from V and 5 bases from J, the gap between germline ends came to 18 bases. Per germline, CDR1 SGHTA and CDR2 FQGNSA. The DNA of the CDR3 is TGTGCCAGCAGCCCTACTTTAGCGGCTAGGGAGACCCAGTACTTC. This encodes CASSPTLAARETQYF.

This sequence joins TRBV9 and TRBJ2-2; TRBD1 is a possible D gene (5 bases). From germline, CDR1 is SGDLS and CDR2 YYNGEE. The V gene lost 4 bases and the J gene lost 3 bases, with 7 bases spanning the gap. The CDR3 totals 13 residues. DNA for the CDR3: TGTGCCAGCAGCCCACAGGACACCGGGGAGCTGTTTTTT. This translates into CASSPQDTGELFF.

The rearrangement uses TRBV29-1 and TRBJ1-3, with a weak D call TRBD1 (5 bases). Germline loops: CDR1 SQVTM, CDR2 ANQGSEA. This CDR3 has 14 residues. Deletions cut 7 bases from V and 1 base from J, with 14 bases between. In DNA, the CDR3 is TGCAGCGGGTCGGGGGGAGCTTCTGGAAACACCATATATTTT. Protein product: CSGSGGASGNTIYF.

The chain carries TRBV30 and TRBJ1-2; 9 nucleotides agree with TRBD1. CDR1 and CDR2 (germline): GTSNPN, SVGIG (reference sequence). CDR3 length: 15 amino acids. V lost 4 bases, J lost 8 bases, and 14 bases stayed unmatched. CDR3 protein: CAWTSPGQGLFGYTF. CDR3 bases: TGTGCCTGGACCTCGCCGGGACAGGGTCTGTTCGGCTACACCTTC. The entire variable domain, with the rest obtained from reference TRBV30 and TRBJ1-2, is as follows: SQTIHQWPATLVQPVGSPLSLECTVEGTSNPNLYWYRQAAGRGLQLLFYSVGIGQISSEVPQNLSASRPQDRQFILSSKKLLLSDSGFYLCAWTSPGQGLFGYTFGSGTRLTVV.

Only one count was recorded for this clone. This chain uses TRBV2 with TRBJ2-5; weak D call: TRBD1 (6 bases). This CDR3 region has 14 residues. The germline V and J ends were trimmed by 2 bases and 6 bases, with 13 bases remaining between them. CDR1 SNHLY and CDR2 FYNNEI come from the germline V gene. The CDR3 nucleotides are TGTGCCAGCAGTGAATACAGGGCAGGACAGACCCAGTACTTC. It encodes CASSEYRAGQTQYF.

The V call is TRBV11-2, the J call TRBJ2-1, with 11 positions matching TRBD2. The ends lost 1 base at V and 4 bases at J; junction bases unmatched: 6. This CDR3 has 17 amino acids. CDR1 is SGHAT, CDR2 FQNNGV, per germline. CDR3 amino acids: CASSLASASGGYNEQFF. The CDR3 region has the DNA TGTGCCAGCAGCTTAGCGTCGGCTAGCGGGGGGTACAATGAGCAGTTCTTC. Complete variable domain (other parts from reference TRBV11-2 and TRBJ2-1): EAGVAQSPRYKIIEKRQSVAFWCNPISGHATLYWYQQILGQGPKLLIQFQNNGVVDDSQLPKDRFSAERLKGVDSTLKIQPAKLEDSAVYLCASSLASASGGYNEQFFGPGTRLTVL.

This sequence joins TRBV19 and TRBJ2-7; possible D gene TRBD1, 6 bases. Germline V gene sequence: CDR1 LNHDA, CDR2 SQIVND (reference sequence). The CDR3 is made up of 14 amino acids. Trimming cost V 4 bases and J 0 bases, with 10 bases left between them. CDR3 amino acids: CASSTSGASYEQYF. CDR3 bases: TGTGCCAGTAGTACCTCAGGGGCCTCCTACGAGCAGTACTTC.

This chain links TRBV6-5 with TRBJ2-3; D is undetermined. Deletions cut 2 bases from V and 2 bases from J, with 11 bases between. The CDR3 is 15 amino acids. From germline, CDR1 is MNHEY and CDR2 SVGAGI. The CDR3 nucleotides are TGTGCCAGCAGTTACCTTAGAAGCTCCACAGATACGCAGTATTTT. Protein sequence: CASSYLRSSTDTQYF.

The V and J genes are TRBV28 and TRBJ1-1; 9 nucleotides align to TRBD1. The CDR3 is 14 amino acids. Trimming removed 6 bases from V and 6 bases from J; junction bases left unmatched: 8. The germline V gene has CDR1 MDHEN and CDR2 SYDVKM. Written as DNA, the CDR3 is TGTGCCAGCAGCTCAGATACAGGGGGCCCTGAAGCTTTCTTT. Protein: CASSSDTGGPEAFF.

The rearrangement links TRBV7-6 to TRBJ1-4; TRBD1 aligns across 8 bases. Germline V lookup: CDR1 SGHVS, CDR2 FNYEAQ. The CDR3 length is 16 residues. The V gene end was trimmed by 1 base and the J gene end by 2 bases; junction bases not matched to a gene: 3. CDR3 region: CASSLVRGQTNEKLFF. The CDR3 DNA follows: TGTGCCAGCAGCTTAGTCAGGGGGCAGACTAATGAAAAACTGTTTTTT.

The chain has TRBV5-1 and TRBJ2-1, with TRBD2 matching 9 bases. Trimming cost V 4 bases and J 7 bases; bases outside gene matches: 15. Germline V CDR1 and CDR2: SGHRS, YFSETQ. CDR3 size: 17 residues. CDR3 residues: CASSRARASGIVNEQFF. CDR3 DNA: TGCGCCAGCAGCCGGGCTAGGGCTAGCGGGATTGTTAATGAGCAGTTCTTC.

CDR3 coding DNA: TGCGCCAGCAGCTCCATTCCGGGACAGGGGGATGCCGAGACCCAGTACTTC. This sequence encodes CASSSIPGQGDAETQYF. The rearrangement joins TRBV5-1 to TRBJ2-5; TRBD1 matches 11 bases. V lost 3 bases, J lost 5 bases, and 12 bases stayed unmatched. Per germline, CDR1 SGHRS and CDR2 YFSETQ. The CDR3 totals 17 residues.

V usage is TRBV14 and J usage is TRBJ2-7, with TRBD2 matching over 10 bases. The V segment lost 4 bases and the J segment 5 bases; nucleotides outside the gene matches: 11. CDR3 size: 16 residues. In germline, CDR1 is SGHDN, CDR2 FVKESK. The CDR3 region has the DNA TGTGCCAGCAGCCCTTTTTGGACTAGCGGAGTCGACGAGCAGTACTTC. As protein: CASSPFWTSGVDEQYF.

This clone was detected only once. This chain uses TRBV5-1 with TRBJ1-1; TRBD1 is a possible D gene (5 bases). Trimming took off 0 bases at V and 0 bases at J, with 18 bases between the two ends. This CDR3 is 18 amino acids long. Germline V gene sequence: CDR1 SGHRS, CDR2 YFSETQ. This CDR3 is CASSLDGGSGGLNTEAFF. CDR3 bases: TGCGCCAGCAGCTTGGATGGGGGGTCGGGAGGGCTGAACACTGAAGCTTTCTTT. The complete variable domain, with remaining parts taken from reference TRBV5-1 and TRBJ1-1, reads KAGVTQTPRYLIKTRGQQVTLSCSPISGHRSVSWYQQTPGQGLQFLFEYFSETQRNKGNFPGRFSGRQFSNSRSEMNVSTLELGDSALYLCASSLDGGSGGLNTEAFFGQGTRLTVV.

The chain links TRBV7-6 to TRBJ2-2, with TRBD2 matching 10 bases. The CDR3 totals 17 residues. V lost 5 bases to trimming and J lost 4 bases; unmatched junction nucleotides: 10. Germline V CDR1 and CDR2: SGHVS, FNYEAQ. CDR3 coding DNA: TGTGCCAGCAGCGACGCCGGGACTAGCGTACGCACCGGGGAGCTGTTTTTT. It translates to CASSDAGTSVRTGELFF. Full variable domain (remainder filled in from reference TRBV7-6 and TRBJ2-2): GAGVSQSPRYKVTKRGQDVALRCDPISGHVSLYWYRQALGQGPEFLTYFNYEAQQDKSGLPNDRFSAERPEGSISTLTIQRTEQRDSAMYRCASSDAGTSVRTGELFFGEGSRLTVL.